The following is a T cell receptor (beta chain) sequence with its context. Germline V gene data show CDR1 as MGHDK and CDR2 as SYGVNS. CDR3 length equals 15 residues. V was clipped by 4 bases and J by 8 bases; unmatched bases: 8. Study processing details: Reference gene primer amplification gave nucleated cell count estimates. The protocol was immunoSEQ multiplex PCR, while the TCRdb copy is restricted to in-frame clones and leaves out a portion. The V and J calls and clone size were taken over from that table, and D and trimming were inferred from the DNA. The sample includes 130,000 or so clones, around 89% of them seen just once. This sample was taken from a study of blood T cell repertoires in COVID-19. Turning to the study itself: From the United States, Italy and Spain came samples of acute and convalescent COVID-19. Sample material is recorded as cDNA or gDNA derived from T cells, B-cell-depleted T cells, or PBMCs.

The chain links TRBV25-1 to TRBJ1-4; 9 bases match TRBD1. The sequence was collected from a man aged 45 to 65 with active or convalescent COVID-19. Sequencing was performed on peripheral blood. CDR3 DNA: TGTGCCAGCAGTGGGGGACAGGGAATCGAGGAAAAACTGTTTTTT. Protein: CASSGGQGIEEKLFF. Full variable domain (rest looked up from reference TRBV25-1 and TRBJ1-4): EADIYQTPRYLVIGTGKKITLECSQTMGHDKMYWYQQDPGMELHLIHYSYGVNSTEKGDLSSESTVSRIRTEHFPLTLESARPSHTSQYLCASSGGQGIEEKLFFGSGTQLSVL.